Sequencing of this TCR beta chain was carried out in a study of blood T cell repertoires in COVID-19. Background on the study: PBMCs, B-cell-depleted T cells, or T cells were the source of the cDNA or gDNA that made up the material.

Germline values: CDR1 MGHRA, CDR2 YSYEKL. The CDR3 consists of 15 residues. The ends lost 4 bases at V and 0 bases at J; junction bases unmatched: 3. Measured with immunoSEQ multiplex PCR; TCRdb has only the in-frame clones, and not every one. The table shows some 350,000 clones, with roughly 90% occurring only once. Patients at the Seattle site were enrolled during active infection and followed longitudinally. The clonotype was recovered from a woman aged 30 to 39 with COVID-19, enrolled during active disease. The material sequenced was peripheral blood. The chain combines TRBV4-1 with TRBJ2-4, with TRBD2 matching over 7 bases. In DNA form, the CDR3 reads TGCGCCAGCAGCCTCCTAGCGGTAGCCAAAAACATTCAGTACTTC. It translates to CASSLLAVAKNIQYF.